The 19 T cell receptor beta chains below all came from one sample that was sequenced in a study of blood T cell repertoires in COVID-19 (dated by TCRdb to the early 2020s). To prepare the library, the immunoSEQ multiplex PCR assay was applied. TCRdb provides this immuneACCESS table in a form limited to in-frame rearrangements. Some clones are lacking; in checked studies, under half of them reflect an unresolved V gene, and why the rest are absent is not known. Present in this sample are approximately 280,000 clones, 88% of which were seen just once. In total, the top ten clones hold 9% to 9.5% of the sample. Specimen: peripheral blood. The receptors were gathered from a young man with active or convalescent COVID-19.

This chain links TRBV25-1 with TRBJ2-7; D might be TRBD2 (6 bases). The CDR3 covers 14 residues. Trimming shortened V by 1 base and J by 2 bases, and 9 bases separated the two germline ends. Germline CDR1 MGHDK, CDR2 SYGVNS. Here the CDR3 reads CASSEWGETYEQYF. In DNA form, the CDR3 reads TGTGCCAGCAGTGAATGGGGGGAAACCTACGAGCAGTACTTC.

The CDR3 DNA sequence: TGTGCCAGCAGCCTCCCTTCAGGATCCGGGAACACTGAAGCTTTCTTT. It translates to CASSLPSGSGNTEAFF. The J gene is TRBJ1-1, the V gene TRBV7-9; no definite D call. V dropped 5 bases and J dropped 1 base, with 17 bases sitting between them. CDR1 SEHNR and CDR2 FQNEAQ come from the germline V gene (reference sequence). The CDR3 length is 16 residues.

This clone was picked up a small number of times. The chain uses TRBV7-7 and TRBJ1-3; D possibly corresponds to TRBD1 (5 bases). The CDR3 runs 15 residues. Per germline, CDR1 SSHAT and CDR2 FNYEAQ (reference sequence). Trimming left V 1 base short and J 4 bases short, with 11 bases between. Written as DNA, the CDR3 is TGTGCCAGCAGCTTAGGAGCAGGGTCCGGAAACACCATATATTTT. As protein: CASSLGAGSGNTIYF. The full variable domain, completed using reference TRBV7-7 and TRBJ1-3, is GAGVSQSPRYKVTKRGQDVTLRCDPISSHATLYWYQQALGQGPEFLTYFNYEAQPDKSGLPSDRFSAERPEGSISTLTIQRTEQRDSAMYRCASSLGAGSGNTIYFGEGSWLTVV.

The chain carries TRBV9 and TRBJ2-5, with D possibly matching TRBD1 (6 bases). The CDR3 consists of 15 residues. Per germline, CDR1 SGDLS and CDR2 YYNGEE. With 2 bases removed from V and 0 bases from J, the gap between germline ends came to 11 bases. CDR3 DNA: TGTGCCAGCAGCGTCGCAGGGGCGGACCAAGAGACCCAGTACTTC. Translated, it gives CASSVAGADQETQYF.

The chain carries TRBV19 and TRBJ2-1; 8 nucleotides line up with TRBD1. Looked up from germline, CDR1 is LNHDA and CDR2 is SQIVND (reference sequence). This CDR3 has 16 residues. Trimming cost V 5 bases and J 2 bases; bases outside gene matches: 8. The CDR3 DNA reads TGTGCCAGTAGTTCGGCAGGGGGCGGCCCCTACAATGAGCAGTTCTTC. Translation gives CASSSAGGGPYNEQFF. The full variable domain, completed using reference TRBV19 and TRBJ2-1, is DGGITQSPKYLFRKEGQNVTLSCEQNLNHDAMYWYRQDPGQGLRLIYYSQIVNDFQKGDIAEGYSVSREKKESFPLTVTSAQKNPTAFYLCASSSAGGGPYNEQFFGPGTRLTVL.

This clone has more than one count but fewer than ten. The V and J genes are TRBV10-3 and TRBJ1-1; the D gene is possibly TRBD1 (5 bases). Germline loops: CDR1 ENHRY, CDR2 SYGVKD. V was cut by 10 bases and J by 3 bases, with 18 bases left in between. CDR3 length: 14 residues. The CDR3, as DNA: TGTGCCACGACCCGAAGGGGTTTCGACACTGAAGCTTTCTTT. The encoded protein is CATTRRGFDTEAFF.

This chain uses TRBV13 with TRBJ2-3, with a possible D match to TRBD2 (5 bases). V lost 4 bases and J lost 3, with 8 bases in between. Per the germline V gene, CDR1 is PRHDT and CDR2 is FYEKMQ (reference sequence). The CDR3 has 13 residues. CDR3 DNA: TGTGCCAGCAGCTACGAGGGAACAGATACGCAGTATTTT. Its protein is CASSYEGTDTQYF.

The chain carries TRBV11-3 and TRBJ2-3; no clear D gene. This CDR3 has 16 residues. V was shortened by 1 base and J by 6 bases, with 17 bases between the two germline ends. Germline lookup yields CDR1 SGHNT and CDR2 YENEEA. The CDR3 is CASSLGSGPARDTQYF. In nucleotides, the CDR3 is TGTGCCAGCAGCTTAGGCTCCGGTCCGGCGAGGGATACGCAGTATTTT.

This clone was seen once. The rearrangement joins TRBV5-1 to TRBJ2-7; 10 nucleotides match TRBD2. Germline CDR1 is SGHRS and CDR2 is YFSETQ. Trimming removed 2 bases from V and 4 bases from J; junction bases left unmatched: 6. The CDR3 is made up of 15 amino acids. CDR3 sequence reads: CASSLSSGGYYEQYF. Here the CDR3 DNA reads TGCGCCAGCAGCTTATCTAGCGGGGGATATTACGAGCAGTACTTC.

V usage is TRBV29-1 and J usage is TRBJ2-7; D possibly corresponds to TRBD1 (6 bases). CDR1 SQVTM and CDR2 ANQGSEA come from the germline V gene. Trimming shortened V by 6 bases and J by 2 bases, and 11 bases separated the two germline ends. The CDR3 is 12 residues long. The CDR3 region has the DNA TGCAGCGTGGACAAGGGGGCCTACGAGCAGTACTTC. Its protein is CSVDKGAYEQYF.

The table lists this clone with a count of one. The gene calls are TRBV18 and TRBJ2-7, with TRBD1 matching over 7 bases. Trimming at V came to 0 bases and at J to 0 bases, leaving 8 bases not matched to a gene. Per germline, CDR1 KGHSH and CDR2 LQKENI. CDR3 length: 17 amino acids. CDR3 sequence reads: CASSPPDPGQRSYEQYF. The CDR3 coding sequence is TGTGCCAGCTCACCACCGGACCCGGGACAGCGCTCCTACGAGCAGTACTTC.

The V and J genes are TRBV27 and TRBJ1-6; 7 bases are a match to TRBD1. CDR3 size: 14 residues. V was clipped by 5 bases and J by 10 bases; unmatched bases: 8. Germline V CDR1 and CDR2: MNHEY, SMNVEV (reference sequence). The CDR3 nucleotides are TGTGCCAGCAGTCCTACAGGGGAAAGCTCACCCCTCCACTTT. It codes for CASSPTGESSPLHF.

The chain combines TRBV7-8 with TRBJ1-6; perhaps TRBD1 as D (5 bases). Trimming removed 0 bases from V and 0 bases from J, with 9 bases in between. Looked up from germline, CDR1 is SGHVS and CDR2 is FQNEAQ. The length of the CDR3 is 17 residues. The CDR3 sequence is CASSLADRGSYNSPLHF. The CDR3 region has the DNA TGTGCCAGCAGCTTAGCAGATAGGGGCTCCTATAATTCACCCCTCCACTTT.

Comment on this clone: Other DNA sequences in the same sample also yield this CDR3. The rearrangement joins TRBV7-2 to TRBJ1-2, with TRBD1 matching 7 bases. Per germline, CDR1 SGHTA and CDR2 FQGNSA. CDR3 length: 13 residues. Germline trimming cut 1 base from V and 4 bases from J; bases unmatched to any gene: 0. The DNA of the CDR3 is TGTGCCAGCAGCTTAGACAGGGGCTATGGCTACACCTTC. Translating it yields CASSLDRGYGYTF.

The gene calls are TRBV13 and TRBJ2-3; 14 nucleotides align to TRBD2. Germline values: CDR1 PRHDT, CDR2 FYEKMQ (reference sequence). The length of the CDR3 is 17 residues. Trimming removed 2 bases from V and 6 bases from J; junction bases left unmatched: 7. The CDR3 DNA follows: TGTGCCAGCAGCTTACCGACTAGCGGGGGGGCCGCGGATACGCAGTATTTT. Translating it yields CASSLPTSGGAADTQYF.

J is TRBJ1-3 and V is TRBV3-1 (or the pseudogene TRBV3-2), with D hard to call. There are 16 residues in the CDR3. Trimming removed 1 base at V and 2 bases at J, with 12 bases between. The germline V gene has CDR1 LGHDT and CDR2 YNNKEL (reference sequence). The CDR3 sequence: CASSQAWRTTGNTIYF. In DNA form, the CDR3 reads TGTGCCAGCAGCCAAGCATGGCGGACTACTGGAAACACCATATATTTT.

The J gene is TRBJ2-5, the V gene TRBV7-8, with D perhaps matching TRBD1 (6 bases). CDR3 length equals 14 residues. Germline values: CDR1 SGHVS, CDR2 FQNEAQ. Trimming pared 1 base from V and 4 bases from J, leaving 10 bases between. CDR3 coding DNA: TGTGCCAGCAGCTTAGGGGGGCTGGTAGAGACCCAGTACTTC. It translates to CASSLGGLVETQYF.

The chain recombines TRBV10-1 with TRBJ2-2; D is undetermined. The length of the CDR3 is 14 residues. With 5 bases removed from V and 0 bases from J, the gap between germline ends came to 7 bases. The germline V gene encodes CDR1 WNHNN and CDR2 SYGVQD (reference sequence). This chain's CDR3 is CASSLQPNTGELFF. DNA for the CDR3: TGCGCCAGCAGTCTACAGCCGAACACCGGGGAGCTGTTTTTT.

CDR3 in amino acids: CASSPEMGPTKLFF. The DNA for the CDR3 is TGTGCCAGCAGCCCCGAGATGGGCCCAACGAAACTGTTTTTT. V gene TRBV9 combines with J gene TRBJ1-4; D remains ambiguous. CDR1 and CDR2 from the germline V gene are SGDLS and YYNGEE. The ends were cut back, 4 bases at V and 11 bases at J, with 18 bases in the middle. CDR3 length equals 14 residues.